This is a list of T cell receptor beta chains from one sample in a study of a mutant IDH1 vaccine in newly diagnosed glioma. Sequenced by immunoSEQ multiplex PCR; TCRdb stores in-frame clones only, minus some. The data contain 58,000 or so clones, over 80% of them singletons. Their specific antigens are unknown. Sequenced here: PBMCs, sampled from a glioma patient whose treatment included an IDH1 peptide vaccine. All receptors come from a woman aged 45-60 years with glioma. Both conserved end residues are part of each CDR3. D genes are given only for firm matches. Some rows have no size entry. The others give once, few or many, or a class for an expanded clone.

j_gene | v_gene | d_gene | abundance | CDR3aa | CDR3nt
TRBJ1-1 | TRBV6-6 | NA | once | CASSSLRGGLEAFF | TGTGCCAGCAGTTCCCTCCGGGGGGGGCTGGAAGCTTTCTTT
TRBJ2-7 | TRBV10-3 | TRBD1 | NA | CAISFLTGQSYEQYF | TGTGCCATCAGTTTTTTGACGGGACAGTCCTACGAGCAGTACTTC
TRBJ2-5 | TRBV6-1 | TRBD1 | once | CASSGQAYQETQYF | TGTGCCAGCAGCGGACAGGCGTACCAAGAGACCCAGTACTTC
TRBJ2-5 | TRBV7-9 | NA | NA | CASSLGGSEQETQYF | TGTGCCAGCAGCTTAGGGGGCAGTGAGCAAGAGACCCAGTACTTC
TRBJ1-1 | TRBV19 | TRBD1 | few | CASSWDSPNTEAFF | TGTGCCAGTAGTTGGGACAGTCCCAACACTGAAGCTTTCTTT
TRBJ2-4 | TRBV4-1 | TRBD2 | NA | CASSPGGGAGNIQYF | TGCGCCAGCAGCCCCGGGGGAGGGGCTGGAAACATTCAGTACTTC
TRBJ2-2 | TRBV5-1 | NA | few | CASSLAYYGELFF | TGCGCCAGCAGCTTGGCCTATTATGGGGAGCTGTTTTTT
TRBJ1-2 | TRBV10-3 | TRBD1 | NA | CAIMGGTDYGYTF | TGTGCCATCATGGGGGGGACAGACTATGGCTACACCTTC
TRBJ1-1 | TRBV19 | TRBD1 | NA | CASSRAGGYRGTEAFF | TGTGCCAGTAGTAGGGCAGGGGGATATCGGGGCACTGAAGCTTTCTTT
TRBJ1-6 | TRBV19 | NA | few | CASSIGAAINSPLHF | TGTGCCAGTAGTATCGGTGCAGCGATTAATTCACCCCTCCACTTT
TRBJ2-2 | TRBV7-6 | NA | NA | CASSIDGYTGELFF | TGTGCCAGCAGCATCGACGGGTACACCGGGGAGCTGTTTTTT
TRBJ2-7 | TRBV11-2 | NA | NA | CASSLGHVISEQYF | TGTGCCAGCAGCTTAGGACACGTTATCTCCGAGCAGTACTTC
TRBJ1-1 | TRBV2 | NA | NA | CASNGDRGTPNTEAFF | TGTGCCAGCAATGGTGATAGGGGAACCCCGAACACTGAAGCTTTCTTT